One and the same sample provided the 31 T cell receptor beta chains below, sequenced in a study of T cell responses to AZD1222 COVID-19 vaccine. Profiled with immunoSEQ multiplex PCR; TCRdb holds only in-frame clones, not every one. The repertoire holds around 61,000 clones, with approximately 85% as singletons. The sample was peripheral blood, taken on day 0 of AZD1222 vaccination. These receptors originate from an adult in good health.

This clone is medium-sized (0.01 to 0.1%). This chain uses TRBV10-1 with TRBJ1-1, with a tentative D call TRBD1 (6 bases). The germline CDR1 and CDR2 sequences are WNHNN and SYGVQD (reference sequence). V shed 1 base and J shed 1 base, with 13 bases lying between them. The CDR3 is 16 residues long. The CDR3 DNA sequence: TGCGCCAGCAGTGAGTGCAGGGGAGATGGGAACACTGAAGCTTTCTTT. This encodes CASSECRGDGNTEAFF.

The genes are TRBV29-1 and TRBJ1-4; TRBD1 matches at 7 bases. The germline V gene encodes CDR1 SQVTM and CDR2 ANQGSEA. The CDR3 spans 15 residues. The V and J ends lost 4 bases and 6 bases, in that order; junction bases with no gene match: 11. The CDR3 nucleotides are TGCAGCGTTGCCGGGGACAGCTTCCCGTATGAAAAACTGTTTTTT. Encoded protein: CSVAGDSFPYEKLFF. Full variable domain (rest looked up from reference TRBV29-1 and TRBJ1-4): SAVISQKPSRDICQRGTSLTIQCQVDSQVTMMFWYRQQPGQSLTLIATANQGSEATYESGFVIDKFPISRPNLTFSTLTVSNMSPEDSSIYLCSVAGDSFPYEKLFFGSGTQLSVL.

The gene calls are TRBV7-8 and TRBJ1-2; D is perhaps TRBD1 (6 bases). The CDR3 consists of 13 residues. Looked up from germline, CDR1 is SGHVS and CDR2 is FQNEAQ. V was cut by 0 bases and J by 8 bases, with 10 bases left in between. This CDR3 reads CASSLALGTGYTF. DNA of the CDR3: TGTGCCAGCAGCTTAGCGCTCGGGACAGGCTACACCTTC. The full variable domain, with the rest looked up from reference TRBV7-8 and TRBJ1-2, is GAGVSQSPRYKVAKRGQDVALRCDPISGHVSLFWYQQALGQGPEFLTYFQNEAQLDKSGLPSDRFFAERPEGSVSTLKIQRTQQEDSAVYLCASSLALGTGYTFGSGTRLTVV.

The chain uses TRBV4-1 and TRBJ2-6, with 9 nucleotides matching TRBD1. This CDR3 region has 18 residues. V lost 0 bases and J lost 5; bases outside the gene matches: 8. From germline, CDR1 is MGHRA and CDR2 YSYEKL. The CDR3 spells CASSQDPGGTGRANVLTF. For the CDR3, the DNA is TGCGCCAGCAGCCAAGATCCTGGGGGGACAGGGAGGGCCAACGTCCTGACTTTC.

This chain uses TRBV19 with TRBJ1-5; D is uncertain. Trimming shortened V by 3 bases and J by 0 bases, and 9 bases separated the two germline ends. This CDR3 is built from 15 residues. Germline V lookup: CDR1 LNHDA, CDR2 SQIVND (reference sequence). As DNA, the CDR3 is TGTGCCAGTAGTATCTCAATCTATAGCAATCAGCCCCAGCATTTT. It is translated as CASSISIYSNQPQHF.

The table lists this clone with a few counts. The chain couples TRBV28 to TRBJ1-5; a weak D match, TRBD1 (5 bases). This CDR3 is built from 17 residues. Trimming stripped 6 bases from V and 2 bases from J, with 20 bases between. Germline CDR1 MDHEN, CDR2 SYDVKM. Here the CDR3 reads CASSPDFSGVGNQPQHF. CDR3 nucleotides: TGTGCCAGCAGCCCCGATTTTTCGGGGGTGGGCAATCAGCCCCAGCATTTT.

The gene calls are TRBV10-1 and TRBJ2-7, with TRBD2 matching over 11 bases. Trimming removed 5 bases from V and 3 bases from J; junction bases left unmatched: 6. From germline, CDR1 is WNHNN and CDR2 SYGVQD (reference sequence). The CDR3 extends over 15 amino acids. Here the CDR3 reads CASSSTGTSGYEQYF. The CDR3 DNA sequence: TGCGCCAGCAGTTCCACCGGGACTAGCGGCTACGAGCAGTACTTC.

DNA for the CDR3: TGTGCCAGCAGTGAAGTGGGGGGTTTTACGGGTGACTACGAGCAGTACTTC. It translates to CASSEVGGFTGDYEQYF. V usage is TRBV6-1 and J usage is TRBJ2-7; weak D call: TRBD2 (6 bases). V gave up 1 base and J gave up 3 bases, with 19 bases separating them. The length of the CDR3 is 17 residues. In germline, CDR1 is MNHNS, CDR2 SASEGT.

Here the CDR3 reads CASSDPRDKGLPGYTF. DNA for the CDR3: TGCGCCAGCAGTGACCCAAGGGACAAGGGCCTTCCAGGCTACACCTTC. The gene calls are TRBV10-1 and TRBJ1-2; maybe TRBD1 (6 bases). V gave up 3 bases and J gave up 8 bases, with 22 bases separating them. There are 16 residues in the CDR3. Per the germline V gene, CDR1 is WNHNN and CDR2 is SYGVQD (reference sequence).

V usage is TRBV15 and J usage is TRBJ1-4, with D uncertain. Germline V gene lookup returns CDR1 LNHNV and CDR2 YYDKDF (reference sequence). V was shortened by 1 base and J by 8 bases, with 11 bases between the two germline ends. CDR3 size: 14 residues. CDR3 DNA: TGTGCCACCAGCAGAGTCAGAGCTCAGGAAAAACTGTTTTTT. Translated: CATSRVRAQEKLFF.

The chain has TRBV3-1 (or the pseudogene TRBV3-2) and TRBJ2-2; D gene ambiguous. V was cut by 1 base and J by 1 base, with 4 bases left in between. CDR1 LGHDT and CDR2 YNNKEL come from the germline V gene (reference sequence). This CDR3 region has 14 residues. The CDR3 DNA is TGTGCCAGCAGCCAAGGGGTGAACACCGGGGAGCTGTTTTTT. Residues: CASSQGVNTGELFF.

The DNA of the CDR3 is TGTGCCAGCAGTCCCTTTGTGGGGCGTCCCTTCGGCACCTTC. Amino acid sequence: CASSPFVGRPFGTF. This chain connects TRBV28 to TRBJ1-2; maybe TRBD1 (5 bases). V lost 5 bases, J lost 13 bases, and 23 bases lay in between. Germline-derived CDR1 and CDR2 are MDHEN and SYDVKM. The CDR3 spans 14 residues.

V is TRBV28 and J is TRBJ2-7, with D perhaps matching TRBD1 (6 bases). Per germline, CDR1 MDHEN and CDR2 SYDVKM. Trimming removed 6 bases from V and 0 bases from J, with 9 bases in between. The CDR3 is 13 amino acids. CDR3 sequence (DNA): TGTGCCAGCAGAGGGGACACCTCCTACGAGCAGTACTTC. It encodes CASRGDTSYEQYF. The full variable domain, in which reference TRBV28 and TRBJ2-7 provide the parts outside the CDR3, is DVKVTQSSRYLVKRTGEKVFLECVQDMDHENMFWYRQDPGLGLRLIYFSYDVKMKEKGDIPEGYSVSREKKERFSLILESASTNQTSMYLCASRGDTSYEQYFGPGTRLTVT.

The chain is built from TRBV5-8 and TRBJ1-6; perhaps TRBD1 as D (5 bases). The CDR3 runs 18 residues. V was pared by 3 bases and J by 1 base, with 17 bases between. CDR1 SGHTS and CDR2 YDEGEE come from the germline V gene. In DNA form, the CDR3 reads TGTGCCAGCAGCTACGCAGGGCTTAGGTGGTCCTATAATTCACCCCTCCACTTT. The encoded protein is CASSYAGLRWSYNSPLHF.

V gene TRBV9 combines with J gene TRBJ1-1, with D unclear. The CDR3 loop spans 15 amino acids. Per germline, CDR1 SGDLS and CDR2 YYNGEE. The ends were cut back, 0 bases at V and 0 bases at J, with 9 bases in the middle. CDR3: CASSVGRTMNTEAFF. Written as DNA, the CDR3 is TGTGCCAGCAGCGTAGGACGGACCATGAACACTGAAGCTTTCTTT.

The chain has TRBV19 and TRBJ2-2, with a tentative D call TRBD2 (6 bases). V dropped 3 bases and J dropped 2 bases, with 10 bases sitting between them. The CDR3 spans 15 residues. Per the germline V gene, CDR1 is LNHDA and CDR2 is SQIVND (reference sequence). The CDR3, as DNA: TGTGCCAGTAGTATCGAAGGGACTAACACCGGGGAGCTGTTTTTT. Translating it yields CASSIEGTNTGELFF.

Only one count was recorded for this clone. This sequence joins TRBV30 and TRBJ1-4; TRBD1 might be the D (5 bases). The CDR3 is 15 amino acids. The germline gives CDR1 GTSNPN, CDR2 SVGIG (reference sequence). Trimming removed 0 bases from V and 15 bases from J, with 23 bases in between. This chain's CDR3 is CAWSVLSQGPPIVFF. The CDR3 nucleotides read TGTGCCTGGAGTGTACTTAGCCAGGGCCCCCCGATCGTGTTTTTT.

V is TRBV23-1 and J is TRBJ2-7; 8 nucleotides agree with TRBD1. TRBV23-1 qualifies as an ORF whose function is uncertain. The CDR3 is made up of 17 amino acids. The trim removed 0 bases at V and 9 bases at J, leaving 16 bases unmatched. DNA for the CDR3: TGCGCCAGCAGTCAATCTCGACGTCGGACAGGGAAGAGAGCGCAGTACTTC. Translated: CASSQSRRRTGKRAQYF.

The gene calls are TRBV27 and TRBJ1-4; 10 bases line up with TRBD1. The CDR3 is 15 residues long. From germline, CDR1 is MNHEY and CDR2 SMNVEV (reference sequence). J gave up 6 bases and V 5 bases, and 6 bases lay outside the gene matches. CDR3 loop: CASSPQTGGDEKLFF. The CDR3, as DNA: TGTGCCAGCAGTCCACAGACAGGGGGCGATGAAAAACTGTTTTTT. Full variable domain (rest looked up from reference TRBV27 and TRBJ1-4): EAQVTQNPRYLITVTGKKLTVTCSQNMNHEYMSWYRQDPGLGLRQIYYSMNVEVTDKGDVPEGYKVSRKEKRNFPLILESPSPNQTSLYFCASSPQTGGDEKLFFGSGTQLSVL.

V and J are TRBV7-2 and TRBJ1-6, with D perhaps TRBD1 (6 bases). The V gene lost 4 bases and the J gene lost 10 bases, with 20 bases spanning the gap. The CDR3 sequence is 16 residues long. CDR1 is SGHTA, CDR2 FQGNSA, per germline. The CDR3 sequence is CASSSTPGQRKSPLHF. The CDR3 nucleotides read TGTGCCAGCAGCTCAACTCCGGGACAAAGAAAATCACCCCTCCACTTT. The whole variable domain, remainder taken from reference TRBV7-2 and TRBJ1-6, is GAGVSQSPSNKVTEKGKDVELRCDPISGHTALYWYRQSLGQGLEFLIYFQGNSAPDKSGLPSDRFSAERTGGSVSTLTIQRTQQEDSAVYLCASSSTPGQRKSPLHFGNGTRLTVT.

The chain is built from TRBV7-9 and TRBJ1-2; D call uncertain. There are 15 residues in the CDR3. The V end lost 1 base, the J end lost 3 bases, and 12 bases lay between the germline ends. Germline CDR1 reads SEHNR; CDR2 reads FQNEAQ (reference sequence). This CDR3 is CASSLGVGLDYGYTF. CDR3 nucleotides: TGTGCCAGCAGCTTAGGAGTTGGCCTGGACTATGGCTACACCTTC.

The chain has TRBV24-1 and TRBJ1-5; 10 bases agree with TRBD1. V lost 4 bases, J lost 9 bases, and 8 bases stayed unmatched. Germline CDR1 is KGHDR and CDR2 is SFDVKD. The CDR3 consists of 15 residues. CDR3 DNA sequence: TGTGCCACCAGTGAATCCGGGACAGGGGTTCGGCCCCAGCATTTT. This translates into CATSESGTGVRPQHF.

This chain joins TRBV4-1 and TRBJ1-6, with TRBD1 identical over 8 bases. After removal of 4 bases from V and 7 bases from J, the junction contained 3 bases not matched to a gene. Germline V gene sequence: CDR1 MGHRA, CDR2 YSYEKL. CDR3 length: 14 residues. Here the CDR3 DNA reads TGCGCCAGCAGCCGGACAGGGTCGAATTCACCCCTCCACTTT. Amino acid sequence: CASSRTGSNSPLHF.

The chain combines TRBV12-3 or TRBV12-4 with TRBJ2-1; D unresolved. V was shortened by 3 bases and J by 3 bases, with 6 bases between the two germline ends. The CDR3 has 13 amino acids. CDR3: CASSFYDYNEQFF. CDR3 nucleotide sequence: TGTGCCAGCAGTTTTTATGACTACAATGAGCAGTTCTTC.

This chain joins TRBV5-1 and TRBJ1-2, with a weak D call TRBD1 (5 bases). The germline V gene has CDR1 SGHRS and CDR2 YFSETQ. This CDR3 contains 14 residues. V gave up 0 bases and J gave up 4 bases, with 10 bases separating them. The CDR3 reads CASSLGAGRYGYTF. CDR3 coding DNA: TGCGCCAGCAGCTTGGGGGCAGGGCGCTATGGCTACACCTTC.

The chain combines TRBV6-1 with TRBJ1-5; D call uncertain. The CDR3 totals 14 residues. Germline assignment: CDR1 MNHNS and CDR2 SASEGT. V shed 7 bases and J shed 3 bases, with 13 bases lying between them. The CDR3 DNA is TGTGCCAGCAATTTAGTAACAGCCAATCAGCCCCAGCATTTT. Protein product: CASNLVTANQPQHF.

J is TRBJ2-2 and V is TRBV3-1 (or the pseudogene TRBV3-2); maybe TRBD1 (5 bases). This CDR3 spans 13 amino acids. Germline V lookup: CDR1 LGHDT, CDR2 YNNKEL (reference sequence). Trimming removed 4 bases at V and 4 bases at J, with 7 bases between. CDR3 bases: TGTGCCAGCAGCCCACAGGTCACCGGGGAGCTGTTTTTT. It translates to CASSPQVTGELFF.

The CDR3 protein is CASSQGWGPANEKLFF. As DNA, the CDR3 is TGCGCCAGCAGCCAGGGTTGGGGGCCCGCTAATGAAAAACTGTTTTTT. The chain uses TRBV4-1 and TRBJ1-4; TRBD1 might be the D (6 bases). CDR1 and CDR2 from the germline V gene are MGHRA and YSYEKL. This CDR3 contains 16 residues. V gave up 3 bases and J gave up 3 bases, with 14 bases separating them.

This sequence joins TRBV6-5 and TRBJ1-2; D remains unclear. Germline V gene data show CDR1 as MNHEY and CDR2 as SVGAGI. The V and J ends lost 7 bases and 8 bases respectively, with 11 bases between them. The length of the CDR3 is 11 residues. CDR3 coding DNA: TGTGCCAGCACCTCCGGGAGGGGCTACACCTTC. Its protein is CASTSGRGYTF.

The chain has TRBV3-1 (or the pseudogene TRBV3-2) and TRBJ2-7; a weak D match, TRBD2 (6 bases). This CDR3 contains 16 residues. Germline CDR1 LGHDT, CDR2 YNNKEL (reference sequence). V was clipped by 1 base and J by 1 base, with 14 bases between them. DNA of the CDR3: TGTGCCAGCAGCCAAGCCCCTTGGGGGAGGTCCTACGAGCAGTACTTC. This gives the protein CASSQAPWGRSYEQYF.

The V gene is TRBV19, the J gene TRBJ2-1, with 9 bases identical to TRBD2. Germline V CDR1 and CDR2: LNHDA, SQIVND (reference sequence). The junction had 4 bases not matched to a gene; V was cut back by 4 bases and J by 3 bases. This CDR3 is 15 amino acids long. The CDR3 DNA reads as TGTGCCAGTAGTACTAGCGGGGTACGCTACAATGAGCAGTTCTTC. It codes for CASSTSGVRYNEQFF.